Listed below are T cell receptor beta chains from one sample, sequenced in a study of shared clonotypes between healthy human individuals. Profiled with immunoSEQ multiplex PCR; TCRdb holds only in-frame clones, not every one. The sample holds about 2.4 million clones; 80% to 95% are singletons and the top ten take 0.35% to 0.45%. What was sequenced was naive CD4+ T cells from PBMCs. The receptors originated from a man between 18 and 29 years old in good health. Some clones in this sample may be carry-over from other donors' samples. CDR3s include the opening cysteine and the closing phenylalanine or tryptophan. D genes are given only for firm matches.

j_gene: TRBJ1-4
d_gene: -
v_gene: TRBV7-2
CDR3aa: CASSSGTPNEKLFF
CDR3nt: TGTGCCAGCAGCTCAGGGACCCCTAATGAAAAACTGTTTTTT

j_gene: TRBJ2-5
d_gene: -
v_gene: TRBV29-1
CDR3aa: CSVSTARQETQYF
CDR3nt: TGCAGCGTTTCGACAGCCCGCCAAGAGACCCAGTACTTC

j_gene: TRBJ2-5
d_gene: TRBD2
v_gene: TRBV6-6
CDR3aa: CASQLAGGQETQYF
CDR3nt: TGTGCCAGCCAGCTGGCGGGAGGGCAAGAGACCCAGTACTTC

j_gene: TRBJ2-5
d_gene: TRBD2
v_gene: TRBV25-1
CDR3aa: CASSLAGVGETQYF
CDR3nt: TGTGCCAGCAGTTTAGCGGGAGTCGGGGAGACCCAGTACTTC

j_gene: TRBJ2-5
d_gene: TRBD1
v_gene: TRBV19
CDR3aa: CASSIRTTGGVETQYF
CDR3nt: TGTGCCAGTAGTATTCGGACGACAGGGGGGGTAGAGACCCAGTACTTC

j_gene: TRBJ2-3
d_gene: -
v_gene: TRBV5-1
CDR3aa: CASSLGDPADTQYF
CDR3nt: TGCGCCAGCAGCTTGGGGGACCCGGCGGATACGCAGTATTTT

j_gene: TRBJ2-7
d_gene: TRBD2
v_gene: TRBV7-2
CDR3aa: CASSKGTSGTYEQYF
CDR3nt: TGTGCCAGCAGCAAAGGGACTAGCGGGACCTACGAGCAGTACTTC

j_gene: TRBJ2-5
d_gene: -
v_gene: TRBV5-1
CDR3aa: CASRATAQETQYF
CDR3nt: TGCGCCAGCCGAGCGACAGCACAAGAGACCCAGTACTTC

j_gene: TRBJ1-5
d_gene: -
v_gene: TRBV6-1
CDR3aa: CASSELGGTSQPQHF
CDR3nt: TGTGCCAGCAGTGAACTCGGCGGGACGAGTCAGCCCCAGCATTTT

j_gene: TRBJ2-3
d_gene: -
v_gene: TRBV7-9
CDR3aa: CASSSRGLSTDTQYF
CDR3nt: TGTGCCAGCAGCTCAAGGGGCCTAAGCACAGATACGCAGTATTTT

j_gene: TRBJ2-1
d_gene: -
v_gene: TRBV4-2
CDR3aa: CASSQDYRNYNEQFF
CDR3nt: TGTGCCAGCAGCCAAGATTATAGGAACTACAATGAGCAGTTCTTC